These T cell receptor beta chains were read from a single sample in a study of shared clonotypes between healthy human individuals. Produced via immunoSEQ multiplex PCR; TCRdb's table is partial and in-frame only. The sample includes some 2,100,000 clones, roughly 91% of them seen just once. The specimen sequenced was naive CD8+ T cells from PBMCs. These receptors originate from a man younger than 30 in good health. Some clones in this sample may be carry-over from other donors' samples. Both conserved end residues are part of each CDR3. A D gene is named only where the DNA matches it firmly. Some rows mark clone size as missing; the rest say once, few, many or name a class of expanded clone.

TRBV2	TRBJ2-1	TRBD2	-	CASSESLAGYNEQFF	TGTGCCAGCAGTGAATCGCTAGCGGGGTACAATGAGCAGTTCTTC
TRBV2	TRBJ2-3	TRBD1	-	CANPDRVSHTDTQYF	TGTGCCAACCCGGACAGGGTCAGTCACACAGATACGCAGTATTTT
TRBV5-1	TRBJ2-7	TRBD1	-	CASSLDRGRYEQYF	TGCGCCAGCAGCTTGGACAGGGGTAGGTACGAGCAGTACTTC
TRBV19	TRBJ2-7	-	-	CASSIQAGPYEQYF	TGTGCCAGTAGTATACAGGCGGGGCCCTACGAGCAGTACTTC
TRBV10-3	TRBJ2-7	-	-	CAIGDSYEQYF	TGTGCCATCGGGGACTCCTACGAGCAGTACTTC
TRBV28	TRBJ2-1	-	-	CASSLRSSYNEQFF	TGTGCCAGCAGTTTACGTAGCTCCTACAATGAGCAGTTCTTC
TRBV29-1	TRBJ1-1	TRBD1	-	CSVSGGEAFF	TGCAGCGTTTCAGGGGGGGAAGCTTTCTTT
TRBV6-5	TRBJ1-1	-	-	CASSYSWTTNTEAFF	TGTGCCAGCAGTTACTCCTGGACCACGAACACTGAAGCTTTCTTT
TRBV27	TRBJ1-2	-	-	CASSLLGGLGYTF	TGTGCCAGCAGCCTCTTGGGGGGGCTGGGCTACACCTTC
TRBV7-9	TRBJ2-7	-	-	CASSRPEGPIYEQYF	TGTGCCAGCAGCCGACCCGAGGGACCGATCTACGAGCAGTACTTC
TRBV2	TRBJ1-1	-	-	CASSVGDNTEAFF	TGTGCCAGCAGTGTTGGGGACAACACTGAAGCTTTCTTT
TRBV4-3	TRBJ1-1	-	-	CASSQSRAKGTEAFF	TGCGCCAGCAGCCAGAGTCGGGCAAAGGGCACTGAAGCTTTCTTT
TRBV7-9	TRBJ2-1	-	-	CASSFGARSYNEQFF	TGTGCCAGCAGCTTCGGCGCACGCTCCTACAATGAGCAGTTCTTC
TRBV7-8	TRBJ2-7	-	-	CASSLGPRAGANEQYF	TGTGCCAGCAGCTTAGGCCCTAGAGCAGGGGCTAACGAGCAGTACTTC
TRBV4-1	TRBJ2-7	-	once	CASSPLTGSDEQYF	TGCGCCAGCAGCCCACTCACAGGGTCTGACGAGCAGTACTTC
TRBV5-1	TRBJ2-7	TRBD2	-	CASSLAAAGRGDEQYF	TGCGCCAGCAGCTTGGCCGCGGCGGGGAGGGGAGACGAGCAGTACTTC
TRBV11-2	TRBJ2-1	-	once	CASSLDLMGSGSYNEQFF	TGTGCCAGCAGCTTAGATCTTATGGGTAGCGGCTCCTACAATGAGCAGTTCTTC
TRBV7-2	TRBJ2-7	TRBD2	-	CASSLAGGPYEQYF	TGTGCCAGCAGCTTAGCGGGAGGGCCGTACGAGCAGTACTTC
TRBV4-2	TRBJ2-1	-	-	CASSQDMAGVSYNEQFF	TGTGCCAGCAGCCAAGATATGGCCGGGGTCTCCTACAATGAGCAGTTCTTC
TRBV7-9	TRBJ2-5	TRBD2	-	CASSLITSGNQETQYF	TGTGCCAGCAGCTTAATTACTAGCGGGAACCAAGAGACCCAGTACTTC
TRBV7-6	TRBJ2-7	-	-	CASSLPASYEQYF	TGTGCCAGCAGCTTACCCGCCTCCTACGAGCAGTACTTC
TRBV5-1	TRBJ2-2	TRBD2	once	CASSLSGGTTGELFF	TGCGCCAGCAGCTTATCGGGAGGGACCACCGGGGAGCTGTTTTTT
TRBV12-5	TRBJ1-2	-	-	CASGLDDLGYTF	TGTGCTAGTGGTTTGGACGACCTTGGCTACACCTTC
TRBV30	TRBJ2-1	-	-	CAVGLLESSYNEQFF	TGTGCCGTCGGTCTCCTCGAGAGCTCCTACAATGAGCAGTTCTTC
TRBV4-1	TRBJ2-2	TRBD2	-	CASQLAGSTGELFF	TGCGCCAGCCAACTAGCGGGAAGCACCGGGGAGCTGTTTTTT
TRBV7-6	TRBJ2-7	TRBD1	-	CASSSLPSDRSYEQYF	TGTGCCAGCAGCTCCCTCCCGTCGGACAGGAGCTACGAGCAGTACTTC
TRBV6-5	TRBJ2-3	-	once	CATAARGPHTDTQYF	TGTGCCACCGCCGCACGGGGGCCCCACACAGATACGCAGTATTTT
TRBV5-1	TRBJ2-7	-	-	CASSRTVLSTSYEQYF	TGCGCCAGCAGCCGAACCGTGCTCTCAACATCCTACGAGCAGTACTTC
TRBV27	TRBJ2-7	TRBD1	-	CASSLLGTAEQYF	TGTGCCAGCAGTTTATTGGGGACAGCCGAGCAGTACTTC
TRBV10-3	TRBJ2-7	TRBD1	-	CAISASQGDHEQYF	TGTGCCATCAGTGCTTCACAGGGGGACCACGAGCAGTACTTC
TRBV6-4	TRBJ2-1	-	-	CASSWGSSSLGEQFF	TGTGCCAGCAGTTGGGGAAGTTCGTCTTTAGGTGAGCAGTTCTTC
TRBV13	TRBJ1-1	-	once	CASSLGRVANTEAFF	TGTGCCAGCAGCTTAGGCAGGGTGGCGAACACTGAAGCTTTCTTT